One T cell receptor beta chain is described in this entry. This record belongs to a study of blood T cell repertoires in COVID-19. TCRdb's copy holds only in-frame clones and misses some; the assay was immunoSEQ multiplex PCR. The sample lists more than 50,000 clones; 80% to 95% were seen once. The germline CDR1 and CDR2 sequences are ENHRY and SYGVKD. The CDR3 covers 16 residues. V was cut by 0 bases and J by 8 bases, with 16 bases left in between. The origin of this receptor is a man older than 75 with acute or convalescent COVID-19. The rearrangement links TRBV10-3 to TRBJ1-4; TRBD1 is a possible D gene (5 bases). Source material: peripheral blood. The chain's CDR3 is CAISESGVSIREKLFF. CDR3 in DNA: TGTGCCATCAGTGAGTCAGGGGTTTCAATAAGAGAAAAACTGTTTTTT.